This record looks at one T cell receptor beta chain sequence and its context. The antigen remains undetermined. The data derive from a study of OX40 agonist ivuxolimab in advanced cancers. Study overall: Patients took ivuxolimab, an agonistic anti-OX40 (CD134) antibody. Notes on the study in general: The study did not work out the antigen specificity of the expanded peripheral T cells.

This CDR3 spans 14 amino acids. Germline assignment: CDR1 MDHEN and CDR2 SYDVKM. Trimming took 6 bases from V and 3 from J; bases not matched to a gene: 4. TCRdb's copy holds only in-frame clones and misses some; the assay was immunoSEQ multiplex PCR. This table has about 76,000 clones, about 86% appearing once. The receptor comes from an adult with an advanced solid tumor such as melanoma, head and neck, liver or kidney cancer. This specimen was CD4+ or CD8+ T cells sorted from blood, taken in a trial of the OX40 agonist ivuxolimab. V and J are TRBV28 and TRBJ1-4; 7 nucleotides align to TRBD1. In nucleotides, the CDR3 is TGTGCCAGCAGCCGGGGACAGCCTAATGAAAAACTGTTTTTT. Protein product: CASSRGQPNEKLFF.